The clone carrying this TCR beta chain occurred a few times. Its antigen remains unknown. This sample is drawn from a study of response to subunit inactivated influenza vaccine. Findings and limits, study-wide: Each seasonal flu vaccination may recruit only limited new T cells, authors suggested.

MiXCR, run by TCRdb on the RT-PCR reads, gives a single entry per CDR3 protein. The sample holds about 570,000 distinct CDR3 sequences, over 9.5% seen once. This TCR was recovered from a man aged 45-65 years who received an inactivated influenza vaccine. Material: PBMCs from blood, obtained on the day of vaccination.

The CDR3 reads CSAYQTSRSTDTQYF. CDR3 DNA sequence: TGCAGTGCGTACCAGACTAGCCGGAGCACAGATACGCAGTATTTT. The J gene is TRBJ2-3, the V gene TRBV20-1; TRBD2 aligns across 7 bases. The CDR3 is made up of 15 amino acids. Germline trimming cut 6 bases from V and 0 bases from J; bases unmatched to any gene: 9. In germline, CDR1 is DFQATT, CDR2 SNEGSKA (reference sequence).